This TCR beta chain appears in the sequencing data of a study of control samples from healthy donors and cancer patients. CDR3 length: 15 amino acids. Trimming pared 6 bases from V and 5 bases from J, leaving 17 bases between. CDR1 and CDR2 (germline): MNHEY, SVGAGI. Sequencing was performed with immunoSEQ multiplex PCR; in TCRdb, only in-frame clones are kept and a portion is missing. In the table there are roughly 450,000 clones, 75% to 95% of which are singletons. The chain employs TRBV6-5 and TRBJ2-1; D unclear. The source material was PBMCs. This sequence originates from a middle-aged man with head and neck cancer. For the CDR3, the DNA is TGTGCCAGCAGCCGGGCCGACCACCGCAACAATGAGCAGTTCTTC. This translates into CASSRADHRNNEQFF.